The TCR beta chain under discussion was sequenced for a study of blood T cell repertoires in COVID-19. The CDR3 length is 16 residues. Germline CDR1 and CDR2: SGDLS and YYNGEE. Trimming took 0 bases from V and 0 from J; bases not matched to a gene: 4. This clone was detected once. Original analysis: From reference gene primer amplification, estimates of nucleated cell counts were derived. The repertoire was sequenced with immunoSEQ multiplex PCR; TCRdb's copy has only in-frame clones and lacks some. V and J calls plus clone size are reproduced from that table; the DNA served to infer D and trimming. The data show some 150,000 clones, approximately 87% seen once.

The gene calls are TRBV9 and TRBJ2-3, with TRBD2 identical over 7 bases. This TCR derives from a human donor in a cohort sampled during active COVID-19. Sequences were obtained from peripheral blood. The CDR3 DNA reads as TGTGCCAGCAGCGTAGTCGGCGGGGGTAGCACAGATACGCAGTATTTT. This encodes CASSVVGGGSTDTQYF.